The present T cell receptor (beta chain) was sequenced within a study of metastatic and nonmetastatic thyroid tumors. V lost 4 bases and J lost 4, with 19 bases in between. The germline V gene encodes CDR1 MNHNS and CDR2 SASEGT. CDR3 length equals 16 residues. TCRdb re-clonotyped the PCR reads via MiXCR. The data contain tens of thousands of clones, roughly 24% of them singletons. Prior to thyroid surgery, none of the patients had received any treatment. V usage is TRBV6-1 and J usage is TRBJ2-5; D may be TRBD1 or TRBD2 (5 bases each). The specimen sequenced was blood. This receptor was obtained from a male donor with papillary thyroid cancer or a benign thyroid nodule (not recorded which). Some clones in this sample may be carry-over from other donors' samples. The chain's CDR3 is CASSGWAGAVGETQYF. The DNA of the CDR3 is TGTGCCAGCAGTGGTTGGGCCGGGGCTGTGGGAGAGACCCAGTACTTC.